Each of the 27 T cell receptor beta chains below was sequenced from the same sample in a study of regulatory T cells in long-lasting Graves disease. This sample's time point: persistent/refractory GD, antithyroid drugs over 5 years with positive TRAb. Scientists built the TCR library using RNA that was extracted from PBMCs. Assembly of TCR beta libraries relied on iRepertoire HTBI primers together with Arm-PCR of CDR3 regions. One entry per CDR3 protein, called by TCRdb with MiXCR from the multiplex PCR reads. The sample gives roughly 450,000 distinct CDR3 sequences, about 20% of which show up once; about 27% is in the top ten. The sample consisted of peripheral blood mononuclear cells (PBMCs), taken when the disease was refractory, from a patient treated with antithyroid drugs. The source is a female donor with Graves disease.

This clonotype was observed many times. The rearrangement uses TRBV6-2 or TRBV6-3 and TRBJ2-5; 8 nucleotides line up with TRBD2. Germline V gives CDR1 MNHEY, CDR2 SVGEGT. CDR3 size: 16 residues. V gave up 7 bases and J gave up 5 bases; unmatched junction bases: 15. CDR3 sequence: CASKVSQGLAFETQYF. CDR3 DNA sequence: TGTGCCAGCAAAGTCTCACAAGGACTAGCTTTTGAGACCCAGTACTTC.

This clonotype occurred once. The chain is built from TRBV2 and TRBJ2-6; 8 nucleotides match TRBD1. The CDR3 runs to 19 residues. The ends lost 5 bases at V and 2 bases at J; junction bases unmatched: 14. The germline V gene encodes CDR1 SNHLY and CDR2 FYNNEI. CDR3 amino acids: CASSLSIPRTGTGANVLTF. In DNA form, the CDR3 reads TGTGCCAGCAGTTTATCAATACCCCGGACAGGGACTGGGGCCAACGTCCTGACTTTC.

The rearrangement links TRBV7-2 to TRBJ2-7, with 9 bases that match TRBD2. Germline lookup yields CDR1 SGHTA and CDR2 FQGNSA. J was trimmed by 1 base and V by 2 bases; bases with no gene match: 6. The CDR3 sequence is 16 residues long. DNA of the CDR3: TGTGCCAGCAGCTTATGGCGGGGGGGTGGATCCTACGAGCAGTACTTC. Its protein is CASSLWRGGGSYEQYF.

In the case of this clonotype: Since no conserved phenylalanine or tryptophan closes the CDR3, a read error is the likely cause. The V gene is TRBV19, the J gene TRBJ2-7, with 14 bases aligning to TRBD2. There are 17 residues in the CDR3. J gave up 6 bases and V 6 bases, and 13 bases lay outside the gene matches. Germline assignment: CDR1 LNHDA and CDR2 SQIVND (reference sequence). CDR3 loop: CASSLSLAGLAGVEQYS. CDR3 in DNA: TGTGCCAGTAGCCTATCCTTGGCGGGACTAGCGGGAGTCGAGCAGTACTCC.

This clonotype has a count of ten or more. The chain links TRBV7-2 to TRBJ2-7, with D maybe TRBD1 (6 bases). CDR1 is SGHTA and CDR2 is FQGNSA in the germline V gene. The CDR3 has 15 residues. V was pared by 4 bases and J by 2 bases, with 15 bases between. The chain's CDR3 is CASSSDPGATYEQYF. The CDR3 nucleotides are TGTGCCAGCAGCTCAGATCCAGGGGCTACCTACGAGCAGTACTTC.

Regarding this clonotype: This clone may be a read error of a much larger clone one base away. The chain is built from TRBV29-1 and TRBJ1-2, with D maybe TRBD1 (6 bases). The CDR3 is 12 amino acids. Trimming pared 4 bases from V and 4 bases from J, leaving 10 bases between. Germline lookup yields CDR1 SQVTM and CDR2 ANQGSEA. CDR3 loop: CSVGGGFYGYTF. CDR3 nucleotide sequence: TGCAGCGTTGGAGGGGGGTTCTATGGCTACACCTTC.

The chain has TRBV29-1 and TRBJ1-5; 12 bases map to TRBD1. CDR1 is SQVTM, CDR2 ANQGSEA, per germline. Unmatched junction bases numbered 10, after V lost 3 bases and J lost 1 base. This CDR3 has 18 amino acids. DNA of the CDR3: TGCAGCGTTGATTGGGGGACAGGGGGCGTCTTAAGCAATCAGCCCCAGCATTTT. It translates to CSVDWGTGGVLSNQPQHF. Looking up the rest from reference TRBV29-1 and TRBJ1-5 gives the full variable domain: SAVISQKPSRDICQRGTSLTIQCQVDSQVTMMFWYRQQPGQSLTLIATANQGSEATYESGFVIDKFPISRPNLTFSTLTVSNMSPEDSSIYLCSVDWGTGGVLSNQPQHFGDGTRLSIL.

In this sample, this clonotype turned up a few times. The V and J genes are TRBV5-5 and TRBJ1-2, with D possibly matching TRBD1 (5 bases). Trimming removed 3 bases from V and 8 bases from J, with 17 bases in between. The CDR3 has 14 residues. Germline V gene data show CDR1 as SGHKS and CDR2 as YYEKEE (reference sequence). The CDR3 sequence is CASSSIQVVQGYTF. The CDR3 DNA reads as TGTGCCAGCAGCTCGATACAGGTGGTTCAGGGCTACACCTTC.

A few counts support this clonotype. The genes are TRBV6-5 and TRBJ2-1; no definite D call. The CDR3 covers 14 residues. CDR1 is MNHEY and CDR2 is SVGAGI in the germline V gene. V was cut by 0 bases and J by 0 bases, with 3 bases left in between. CDR3 amino acids: CASSYSSSYNEQFF. CDR3 bases: TGTGCCAGCAGTTACTCTAGCTCCTACAATGAGCAGTTCTTC.

A note on this clonotype: This may stem from a read error, because a much larger clone lies one nucleotide away. The V and J genes are TRBV6-2 or TRBV6-3 and TRBJ2-7, with no clear D. CDR3 length: 12 residues. Trimming removed 7 bases at V and 2 bases at J, with 9 bases between. Germline-derived CDR1 and CDR2 are MNHEY and SVGEGT. The CDR3 reads CASNDFTYEQYF. The CDR3 DNA reads as TGTGCCAGCAACGACTTCACCTACGAGCAGTACTTC.

The CDR3 nucleotides are TGTGCCAGCAGCCAAGTAACAGCTACCGGGGAGCTGTTTTTT. Amino acids: CASSQVTATGELFF. This sequence joins TRBV14 and TRBJ2-2, with no clear D. V lost 1 base, J lost 5 bases, and 8 bases lay in between. This CDR3 contains 14 residues. Germline V lookup: CDR1 SGHDN, CDR2 FVKESK.

This clonotype has at least ten counts. CDR3 nucleotides: TGTGCCAGCAGTTTGGCGGGAGTTGAGGAGACCCAGTACTTC. Protein: CASSLAGVEETQYF. This sequence joins TRBV12-3 or TRBV12-4 and TRBJ2-5; 7 bases are shared with TRBD2. There are 14 residues in the CDR3. Losses at the gene ends were 3 bases for V and 5 bases for J; bases not matched to a gene: 6.

There are many counts of this clonotype. The chain carries TRBV6-2 or TRBV6-3 and TRBJ2-7, with TRBD2 identical over 7 bases. Germline CDR1 MNHEY, CDR2 SVGEGT. V gave up 0 bases and J gave up 0 bases; unmatched junction bases: 8. The CDR3 runs to 17 residues. The CDR3 is CASSYSSPAGFSYEQYF. The CDR3 nucleotides read TGTGCCAGCAGTTACTCAAGCCCAGCGGGGTTCTCCTACGAGCAGTACTTC.

This clonotype has at least ten counts. J is TRBJ1-6 and V is TRBV28; no clear D gene. Germline values: CDR1 MDHEN, CDR2 SYDVKM. The V end lost 6 bases, the J end lost 7 bases, and 13 bases lay between the germline ends. This CDR3 contains 14 residues. The CDR3 DNA reads TGTGCCAGCAGGGCGGACGGGAGCAATTCACCCCTCCACTTT. Its translation is CASRADGSNSPLHF.

This clonotype has a count of ten or more. The V and J genes are TRBV12-3 or TRBV12-4 and TRBJ2-4, with a possible D match to TRBD2 (6 bases). Trimming pared 8 bases from V and 8 bases from J, leaving 16 bases between. The CDR3 covers 13 residues. CDR3 region: CASVASVGDIQYF. The CDR3 DNA is TGTGCCAGCGTGGCTAGCGTGGGGGACATTCAGTACTTC.

At least ten counts were recorded for this clonotype. The V and J genes are TRBV27 and TRBJ2-7; D is unclear. The CDR3 has 17 residues. From germline, CDR1 is MNHEY and CDR2 SMNVEV (reference sequence). V was clipped by 0 bases and J by 12 bases, with 27 bases between them. DNA for the CDR3: TGTGCCAGCAGTTTATCGGCGAGCCTCCGGGCCAACCGACCTCCGTACTTC. Amino acids: CASSLSASLRANRPPYF.

This clonotype was seen more than once but under ten times. The chain uses TRBV7-2 and TRBJ2-5; D not resolved. Trimming left V 3 bases short and J 1 base short, with 6 bases between. This CDR3 is built from 13 residues. Germline V CDR1 and CDR2: SGHTA, FQGNSA. Here the CDR3 DNA reads TGTGCCAGCAGCTTTGCCCCCCAAGAGACCCAGTACTTC. This codes for CASSFAPQETQYF.

The J gene is TRBJ2-7, the V gene TRBV11-2; the match to TRBD2 covers 9 bases. The CDR3 is 15 amino acids. With 3 bases clipped from V and 1 base from J, the junction kept 4 bases outside the gene matches. CDR1 is SGHAT, CDR2 FQNNGV, per germline. Here the CDR3 DNA reads TGTGCCAGCAGCTTTAGCGGGGGCTATTCCTACGAGCAGTACTTC. Residues: CASSFSGGYSYEQYF. The full variable domain, with the rest looked up from reference TRBV11-2 and TRBJ2-7, is EAGVAQSPRYKIIEKRQSVAFWCNPISGHATLYWYQQILGQGPKLLIQFQNNGVVDDSQLPKDRFSAERLKGVDSTLKIQPAKLEDSAVYLCASSFSGGYSYEQYFGPGTRLTVT.

This clonotype appeared many times. This chain joins TRBV12-3 or TRBV12-4 and TRBJ2-7; 8 positions agree with TRBD2. Germline trimming cut 8 bases from V and 2 bases from J; bases unmatched to any gene: 11. The CDR3 runs 15 residues. The CDR3 sequence is CASGGSGRQTYEQYF. Written as DNA, the CDR3 is TGTGCCAGCGGGGGGAGCGGGAGACAGACCTACGAGCAGTACTTC.

The chain carries TRBV5-6 and TRBJ2-7, with D possibly TRBD2 on 5 matching bases. This CDR3 has 12 amino acids. V was pared by 3 bases and J by 6 bases, with 10 bases between. From germline, CDR1 is SGHDT and CDR2 YYEEEE. The CDR3 protein is CASSSLVFEQYF. The DNA for the CDR3 is TGTGCCAGCAGCTCACTAGTTTTCGAGCAGTACTTC.

The rearrangement links TRBV19 to TRBJ1-2; D unclear. The ends were cut back, 4 bases at V and 8 bases at J, with 11 bases in the middle. This CDR3 region has 12 residues. The germline V gene has CDR1 LNHDA and CDR2 SQIVND (reference sequence). CDR3: CASSTNNWGYTF. As DNA, the CDR3 is TGTGCCAGTAGTACCAACAACTGGGGCTACACCTTC.

This clonotype was seen more than once but under ten times. This chain connects TRBV27 to TRBJ2-7, with D possibly called TRBD1 or TRBD2 (6 bases each). This CDR3 is built from 14 residues. Germline V gene sequence: CDR1 MNHEY, CDR2 SMNVEV (reference sequence). Trimming left V 3 bases short and J 2 bases short, with 11 bases between. The CDR3 DNA reads TGTGCCAGCAGTTTTAAGGGGGGAGCCTACGAGCAGTACTTC. Amino acids: CASSFKGGAYEQYF.

V gene TRBV29-1 combines with J gene TRBJ2-7, with 10 bases fitting TRBD1. In germline, CDR1 is SQVTM, CDR2 ANQGSEA. The ends lost 2 bases at V and 5 bases at J; junction bases unmatched: 3. The CDR3 runs 13 residues. CDR3 sequence reads: CSVERDRGHEQYF. The CDR3, as DNA: TGCAGCGTTGAAAGGGACAGGGGCCACGAGCAGTACTTC.

This clonotype occurred many times. The chain combines TRBV20-1 with TRBJ2-5; possibly TRBD2 for D (5 bases). The V end lost 6 bases, the J end lost 0 bases, and 17 bases lay between the germline ends. Germline V gene sequence: CDR1 DFQATT, CDR2 SNEGSKA (reference sequence). CDR3 length: 15 amino acids. The CDR3 reads CSATASTGYQETQYF. The CDR3 DNA is TGCAGTGCCACCGCCTCAACGGGGTACCAAGAGACCCAGTACTTC.

The chain recombines TRBV28 with TRBJ2-1; 8 bases map to TRBD1. This CDR3 spans 15 amino acids. Germline CDR1 reads MDHEN; CDR2 reads SYDVKM. Losses at the gene ends were 6 bases for V and 4 bases for J; bases not matched to a gene: 8. The CDR3 loop reads CASRMTGAPYNEQFF. Written as DNA, the CDR3 is TGTGCCAGCAGGATGACAGGGGCTCCTTACAATGAGCAGTTCTTC.

This clonotype was counted ten times or more. V is TRBV6-1 and J is TRBJ1-6; 9 bases line up with TRBD1. CDR3 length equals 13 residues. V lost 7 bases to trimming and J lost 9 bases; unmatched junction nucleotides: 4. Germline values: CDR1 MNHNS, CDR2 SASEGT. The CDR3 nucleotides are TGTGCCAGCAACAACAGGGGGCTTTCACCCCTCCACTTT. This sequence encodes CASNNRGLSPLHF.

This clonotype was seen ten or more times. As DNA, the CDR3 is TGTGCCAGCAGTTACCGCCCCTTTGGAGAGACCCAGTACTTC. Its translation is CASSYRPFGETQYF. The V gene is TRBV6-5, the J gene TRBJ2-5; unclear D gene. V lost 2 bases, J lost 4 bases, and 11 bases lay in between. From germline, CDR1 is MNHEY and CDR2 SVGAGI. The CDR3 consists of 14 residues.